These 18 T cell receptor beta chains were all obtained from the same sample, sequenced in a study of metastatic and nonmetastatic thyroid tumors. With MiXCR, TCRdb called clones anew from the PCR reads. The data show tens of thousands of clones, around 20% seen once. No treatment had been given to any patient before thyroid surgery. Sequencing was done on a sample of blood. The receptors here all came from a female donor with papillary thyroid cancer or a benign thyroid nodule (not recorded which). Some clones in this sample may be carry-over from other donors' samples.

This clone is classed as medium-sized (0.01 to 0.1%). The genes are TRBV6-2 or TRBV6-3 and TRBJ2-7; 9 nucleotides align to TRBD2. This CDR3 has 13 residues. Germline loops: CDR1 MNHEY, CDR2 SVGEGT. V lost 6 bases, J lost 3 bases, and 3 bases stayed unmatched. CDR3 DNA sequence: TGTGCCAGCAGGAGACTAGCGGACTACGAGCAGTACTTC. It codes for CASRRLADYEQYF.

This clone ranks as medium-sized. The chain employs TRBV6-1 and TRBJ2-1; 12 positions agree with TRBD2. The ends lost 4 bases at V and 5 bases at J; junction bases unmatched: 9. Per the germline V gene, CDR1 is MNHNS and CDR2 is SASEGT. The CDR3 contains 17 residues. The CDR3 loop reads CASSVLAGGRGHNEQFF. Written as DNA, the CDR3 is TGTGCCAGCAGTGTTCTAGCGGGAGGGCGGGGGCACAATGAGCAGTTCTTC.

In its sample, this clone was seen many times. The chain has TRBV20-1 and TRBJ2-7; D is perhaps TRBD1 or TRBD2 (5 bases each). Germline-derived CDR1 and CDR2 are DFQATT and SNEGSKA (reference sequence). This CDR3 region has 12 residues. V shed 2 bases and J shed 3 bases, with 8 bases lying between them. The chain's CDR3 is CSARTGGYEQYF. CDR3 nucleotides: TGCAGTGCTAGAACAGGAGGCTACGAGCAGTACTTC.

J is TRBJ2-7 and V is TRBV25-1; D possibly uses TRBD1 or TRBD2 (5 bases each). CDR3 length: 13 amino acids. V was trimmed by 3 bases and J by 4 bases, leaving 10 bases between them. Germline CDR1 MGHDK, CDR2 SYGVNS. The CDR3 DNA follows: TGTGCCAGCAGTGAGAGGGGCGAGTACGAGCAGTACTTC. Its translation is CASSERGEYEQYF.

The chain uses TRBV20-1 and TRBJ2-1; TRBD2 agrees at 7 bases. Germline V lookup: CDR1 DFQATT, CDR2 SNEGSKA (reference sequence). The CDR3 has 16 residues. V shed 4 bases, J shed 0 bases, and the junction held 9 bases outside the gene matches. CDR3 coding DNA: TGCAGTGCTATGGTCCTAAGCGGGATCTCCTACAATGAGCAGTTCTTC. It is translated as CSAMVLSGISYNEQFF.

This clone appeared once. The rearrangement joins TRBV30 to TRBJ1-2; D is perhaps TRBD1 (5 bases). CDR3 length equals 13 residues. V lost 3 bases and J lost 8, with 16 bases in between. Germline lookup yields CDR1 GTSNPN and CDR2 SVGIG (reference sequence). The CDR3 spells CAWRAGNSGGYTF. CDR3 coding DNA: TGTGCCTGGAGGGCAGGGAATTCAGGAGGCTACACCTTC.

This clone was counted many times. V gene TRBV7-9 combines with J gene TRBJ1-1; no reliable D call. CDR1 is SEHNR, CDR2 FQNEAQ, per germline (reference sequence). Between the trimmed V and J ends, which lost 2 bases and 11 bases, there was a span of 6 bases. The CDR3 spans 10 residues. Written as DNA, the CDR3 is TGTGCCAGCAGCTTAATCATGGCTTTCTTT. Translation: CASSLIMAFF.

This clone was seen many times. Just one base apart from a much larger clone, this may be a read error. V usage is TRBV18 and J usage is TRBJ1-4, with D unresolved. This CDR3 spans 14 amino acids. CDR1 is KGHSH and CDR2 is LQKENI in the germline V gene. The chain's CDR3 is CASPPERLNEKLFF. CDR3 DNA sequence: TGTGCCAGCCCACCAGAGAGGCTAAATGAAAAACTGTTTTTT.

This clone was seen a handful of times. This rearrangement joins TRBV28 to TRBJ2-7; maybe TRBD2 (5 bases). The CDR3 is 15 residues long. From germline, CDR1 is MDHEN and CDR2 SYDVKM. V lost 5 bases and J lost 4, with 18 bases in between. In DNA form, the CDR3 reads TGTGCCAGCAGTCCCGGACTGGGAAGAGTTTACGAGCAGTACGTC. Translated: CASSPGLGRVYEQYV.

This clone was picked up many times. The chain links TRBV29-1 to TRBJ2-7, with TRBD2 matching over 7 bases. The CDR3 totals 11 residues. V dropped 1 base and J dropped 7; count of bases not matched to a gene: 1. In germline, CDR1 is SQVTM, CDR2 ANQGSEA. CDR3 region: CSVEVGGEQYF. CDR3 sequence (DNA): TGCAGCGTTGAAGTGGGGGGGGAGCAGTACTTC.

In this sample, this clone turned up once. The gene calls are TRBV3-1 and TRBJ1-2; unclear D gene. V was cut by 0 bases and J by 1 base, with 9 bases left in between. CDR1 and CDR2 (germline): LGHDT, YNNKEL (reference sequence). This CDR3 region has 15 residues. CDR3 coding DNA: TGTGCCAGCAGCCAAGATCTTGGGATTAACTATGGCTACACCTTC. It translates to CASSQDLGINYGYTF. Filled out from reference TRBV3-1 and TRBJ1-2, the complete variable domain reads DTAVSQTPKYLVTQMGNDKSIKCEQNLGHDTMYWYKQDSKKFLKIMFSYNNKELIINETVPNRFSPKSPDKAHLNLHINSLELGDSAVYFCASSQDLGINYGYTFGSGTRLTVV.

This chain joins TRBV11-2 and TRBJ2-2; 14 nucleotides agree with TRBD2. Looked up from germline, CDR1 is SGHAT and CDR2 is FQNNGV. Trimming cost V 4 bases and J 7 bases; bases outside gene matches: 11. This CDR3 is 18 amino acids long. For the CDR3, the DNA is TGTGCCAGCAGCTGGAATTCCGGGACTAGCGGGGGTGGCGGGGAGCTGTTTTTT. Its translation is CASSWNSGTSGGGGELFF.

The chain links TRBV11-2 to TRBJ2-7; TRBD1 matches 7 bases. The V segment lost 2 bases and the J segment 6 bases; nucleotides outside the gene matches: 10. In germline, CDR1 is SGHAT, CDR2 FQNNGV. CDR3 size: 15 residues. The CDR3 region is CASSLYRGAYLEQYF. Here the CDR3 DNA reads TGTGCCAGCAGCTTATACAGGGGAGCCTACCTCGAGCAGTACTTC.

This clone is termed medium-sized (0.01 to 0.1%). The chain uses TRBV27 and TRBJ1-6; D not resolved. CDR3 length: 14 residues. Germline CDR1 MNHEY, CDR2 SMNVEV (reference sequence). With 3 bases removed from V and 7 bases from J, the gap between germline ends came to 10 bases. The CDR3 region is CASSLKVGNSPLHF. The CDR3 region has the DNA TGTGCCAGCAGTTTGAAGGTTGGCAATTCACCCCTCCACTTT.

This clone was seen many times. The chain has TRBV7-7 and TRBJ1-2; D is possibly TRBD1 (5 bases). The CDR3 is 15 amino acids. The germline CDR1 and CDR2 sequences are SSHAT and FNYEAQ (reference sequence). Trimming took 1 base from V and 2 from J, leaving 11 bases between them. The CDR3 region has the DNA TGTGCCAGCAGCTTAGGGGGGTCAGTAAACTATGGCTACACCTTC. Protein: CASSLGGSVNYGYTF.

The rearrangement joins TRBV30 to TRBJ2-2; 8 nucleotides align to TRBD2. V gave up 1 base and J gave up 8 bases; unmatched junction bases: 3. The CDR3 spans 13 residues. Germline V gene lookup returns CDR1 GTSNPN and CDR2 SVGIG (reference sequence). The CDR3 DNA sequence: TGTGCCTGGAGTGGGACTAGCCGGGGGGAGCTGTTTTTT. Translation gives CAWSGTSRGELFF.

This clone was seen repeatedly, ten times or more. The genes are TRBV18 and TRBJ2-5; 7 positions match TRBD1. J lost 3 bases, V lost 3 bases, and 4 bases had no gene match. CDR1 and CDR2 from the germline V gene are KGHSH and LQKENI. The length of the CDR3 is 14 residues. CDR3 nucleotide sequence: TGTGCCAGCTCACCTCGGACAGGAGAAGAGACCCAGTACTTC. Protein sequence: CASSPRTGEETQYF.

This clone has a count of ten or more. The CDR3 DNA reads TGTGCCACCAGTGACGCTAGGACAGCCTACGAGCAGTACTTC. Protein: CATSDARTAYEQYF. The gene calls are TRBV24-1 and TRBJ2-7; possibly TRBD1 for D (6 bases). Per germline, CDR1 KGHDR and CDR2 SFDVKD. The CDR3 loop spans 14 amino acids. The germline V and J ends were trimmed by 4 bases and 2 bases, with 11 bases remaining between them.